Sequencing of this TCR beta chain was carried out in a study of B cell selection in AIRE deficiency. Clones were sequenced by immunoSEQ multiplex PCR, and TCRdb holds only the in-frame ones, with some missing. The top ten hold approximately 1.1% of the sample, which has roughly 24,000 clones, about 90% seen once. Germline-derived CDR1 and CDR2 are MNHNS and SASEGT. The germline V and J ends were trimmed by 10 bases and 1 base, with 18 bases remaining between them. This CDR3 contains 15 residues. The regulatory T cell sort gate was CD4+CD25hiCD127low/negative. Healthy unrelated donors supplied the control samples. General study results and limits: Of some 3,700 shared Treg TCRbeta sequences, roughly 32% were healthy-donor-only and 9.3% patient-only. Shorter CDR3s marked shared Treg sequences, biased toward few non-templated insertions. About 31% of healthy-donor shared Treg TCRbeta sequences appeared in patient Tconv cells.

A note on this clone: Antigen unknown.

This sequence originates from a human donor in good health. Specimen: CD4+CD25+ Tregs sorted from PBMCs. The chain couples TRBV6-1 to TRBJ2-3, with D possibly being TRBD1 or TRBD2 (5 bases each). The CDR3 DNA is TGTGCCACCTCATTCCGGGAAGGGGGCACAGATACGCAGTATTTT. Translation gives CATSFREGGTDTQYF.